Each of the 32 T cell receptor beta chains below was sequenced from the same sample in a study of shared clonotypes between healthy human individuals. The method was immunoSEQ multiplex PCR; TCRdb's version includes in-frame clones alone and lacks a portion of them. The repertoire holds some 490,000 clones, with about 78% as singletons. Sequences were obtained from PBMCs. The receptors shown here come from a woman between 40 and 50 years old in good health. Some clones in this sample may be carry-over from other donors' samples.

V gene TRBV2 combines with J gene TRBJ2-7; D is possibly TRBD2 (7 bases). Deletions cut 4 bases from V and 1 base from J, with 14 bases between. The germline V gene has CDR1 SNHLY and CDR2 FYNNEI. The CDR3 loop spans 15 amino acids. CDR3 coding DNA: TGTGCCAGCAGTGGGGGGGCGGGAGTGTCCTACGAGCAGTACTTC. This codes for CASSGGAGVSYEQYF. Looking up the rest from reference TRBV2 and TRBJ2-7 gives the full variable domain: EPEVTQTPSHQVTQMGQEVILRCVPISNHLYFYWYRQILGQKVEFLVSFYNNEISEKSEIFDDQFSVERPDGSNFTLKIRSTKLEDSAMYFCASSGGAGVSYEQYFGPGTRLTVT.

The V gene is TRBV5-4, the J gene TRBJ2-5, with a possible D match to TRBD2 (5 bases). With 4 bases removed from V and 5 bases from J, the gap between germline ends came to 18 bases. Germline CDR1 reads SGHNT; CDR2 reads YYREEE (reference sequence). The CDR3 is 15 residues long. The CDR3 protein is CASSAEGVERETQYF. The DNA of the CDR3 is TGTGCCAGCAGCGCCGAGGGTGTCGAAAGGGAGACCCAGTACTTC. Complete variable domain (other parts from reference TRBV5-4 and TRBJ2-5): ETGVTQSPTHLIKTRGQQVTLRCSSQSGHNTVSWYQQALGQGPQFIFQYYREEENGRGNFPPRFSGLQFPNYSSELNVNALELDDSALYLCASSAEGVERETQYFGPGTRLLVL.

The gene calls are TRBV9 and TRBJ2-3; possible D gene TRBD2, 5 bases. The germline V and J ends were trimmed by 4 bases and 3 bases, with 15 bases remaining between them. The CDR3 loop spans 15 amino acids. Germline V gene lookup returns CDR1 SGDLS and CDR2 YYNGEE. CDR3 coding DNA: TGTGCCAGCAGCCAAGATGCGGGTGGGACAGATACGCAGTATTTT. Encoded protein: CASSQDAGGTDTQYF.

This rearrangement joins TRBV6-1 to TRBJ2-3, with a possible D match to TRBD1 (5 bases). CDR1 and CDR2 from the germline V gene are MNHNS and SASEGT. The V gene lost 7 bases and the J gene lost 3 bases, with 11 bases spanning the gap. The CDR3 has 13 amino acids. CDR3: CASNQGSTDTQYF. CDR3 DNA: TGTGCCAGCAATCAGGGTTCAACAGATACGCAGTATTTT.

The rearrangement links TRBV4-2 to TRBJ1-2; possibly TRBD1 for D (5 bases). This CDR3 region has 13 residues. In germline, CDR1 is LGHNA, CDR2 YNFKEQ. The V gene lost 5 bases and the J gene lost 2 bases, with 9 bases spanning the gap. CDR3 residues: CASSWDENYGYTF. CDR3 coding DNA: TGTGCCAGCAGCTGGGACGAGAACTATGGCTACACCTTC.

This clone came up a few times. The chain's CDR3 is CASSVAAGNTEAFF. The CDR3 DNA is TGTGCCAGCAGCGTAGCGGCAGGAAACACTGAAGCTTTCTTT. The chain links TRBV9 to TRBJ1-1; the D is unclear. Deletions cut 0 bases from V and 2 bases from J, with 8 bases between. Germline V gene data show CDR1 as SGDLS and CDR2 as YYNGEE. This CDR3 is built from 14 residues.

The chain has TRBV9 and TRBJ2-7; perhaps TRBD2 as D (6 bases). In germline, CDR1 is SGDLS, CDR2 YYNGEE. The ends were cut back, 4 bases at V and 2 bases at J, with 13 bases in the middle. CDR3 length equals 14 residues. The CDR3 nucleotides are TGTGCCAGCAGCCGCGGGGCGGGGCCCTACGAGCAGTACTTC. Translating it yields CASSRGAGPYEQYF.

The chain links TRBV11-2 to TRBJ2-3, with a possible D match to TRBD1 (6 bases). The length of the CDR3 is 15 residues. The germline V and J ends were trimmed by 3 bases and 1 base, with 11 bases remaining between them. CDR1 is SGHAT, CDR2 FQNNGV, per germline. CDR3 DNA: TGTGCCAGCAGCTTCAAACGACAGGGCACAGATACGCAGTATTTT. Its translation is CASSFKRQGTDTQYF.

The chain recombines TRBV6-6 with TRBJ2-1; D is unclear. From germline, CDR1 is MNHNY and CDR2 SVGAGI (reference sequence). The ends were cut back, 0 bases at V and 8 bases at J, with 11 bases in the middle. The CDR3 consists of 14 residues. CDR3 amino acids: CASSYSDLGYEQFF. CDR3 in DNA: TGTGCCAGCAGTTACTCGGATTTAGGATATGAGCAGTTCTTC.

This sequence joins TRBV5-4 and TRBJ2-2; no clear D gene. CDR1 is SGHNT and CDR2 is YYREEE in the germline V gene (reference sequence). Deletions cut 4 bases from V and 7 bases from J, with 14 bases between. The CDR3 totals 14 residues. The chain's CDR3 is CASSGDMDGGELFF. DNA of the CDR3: TGTGCCAGCAGCGGCGACATGGATGGCGGGGAGCTGTTTTTT.

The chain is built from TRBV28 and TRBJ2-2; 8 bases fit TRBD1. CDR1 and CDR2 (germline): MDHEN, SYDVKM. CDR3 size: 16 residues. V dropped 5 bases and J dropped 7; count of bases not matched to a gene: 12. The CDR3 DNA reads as TGTGCCAGCAGTCCCGAGACAGGGGCGAAGTTCGGGGAGCTGTTTTTT. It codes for CASSPETGAKFGELFF.

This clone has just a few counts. The CDR3 loop reads CASSTITGQETQYF. In DNA, the CDR3 is TGTGCCAGTAGTACTATAACCGGGCAAGAGACCCAGTACTTC. The J gene is TRBJ2-5, the V gene TRBV19; D gene uncertain. V was cut by 4 bases and J by 2 bases, with 11 bases left in between. Looked up from germline, CDR1 is LNHDA and CDR2 is SQIVND (reference sequence). The CDR3 covers 14 residues.

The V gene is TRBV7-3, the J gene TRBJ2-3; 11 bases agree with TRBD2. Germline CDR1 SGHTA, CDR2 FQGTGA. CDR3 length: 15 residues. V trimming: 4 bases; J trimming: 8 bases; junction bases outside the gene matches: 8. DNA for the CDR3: TGTGCCAGCAGCTCGGGACTAGCGGACTTCGGTACGCAGTATTTT. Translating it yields CASSSGLADFGTQYF.

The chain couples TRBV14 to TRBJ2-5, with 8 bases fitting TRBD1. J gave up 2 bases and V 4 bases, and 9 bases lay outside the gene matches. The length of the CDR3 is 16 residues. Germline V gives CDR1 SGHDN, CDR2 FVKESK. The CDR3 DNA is TGTGCCAGCAGCCGGGACAGGCGGAAAGAACAAGAGACCCAGTACTTC. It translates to CASSRDRRKEQETQYF. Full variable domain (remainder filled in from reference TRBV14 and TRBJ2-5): EAGVTQFPSHSVIEKGQTVTLRCDPISGHDNLYWYRRVMGKEIKFLLHFVKESKQDESGMPNNRFLAERTGGTYSTLKVQPAELEDSGVYFCASSRDRRKEQETQYFGPGTRLLVL.

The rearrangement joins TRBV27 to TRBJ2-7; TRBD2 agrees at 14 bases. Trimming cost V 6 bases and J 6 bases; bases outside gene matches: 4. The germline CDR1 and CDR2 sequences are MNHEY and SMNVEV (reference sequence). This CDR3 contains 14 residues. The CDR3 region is CASRRTSGRFEQYF. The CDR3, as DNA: TGTGCCAGCAGGAGGACTAGCGGGAGGTTCGAGCAGTACTTC.

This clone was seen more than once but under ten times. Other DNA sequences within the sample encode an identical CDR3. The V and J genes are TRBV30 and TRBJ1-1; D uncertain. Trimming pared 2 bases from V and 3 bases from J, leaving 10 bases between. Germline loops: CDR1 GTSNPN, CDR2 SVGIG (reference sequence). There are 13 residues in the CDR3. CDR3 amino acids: CAWSTRGDTEAFF. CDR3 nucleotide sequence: TGTGCCTGGAGTACCCGTGGGGACACTGAAGCTTTCTTT.

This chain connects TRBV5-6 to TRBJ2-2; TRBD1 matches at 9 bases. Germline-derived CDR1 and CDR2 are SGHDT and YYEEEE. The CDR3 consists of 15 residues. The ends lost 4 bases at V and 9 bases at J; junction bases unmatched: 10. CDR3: CASSGGTGISRELFF. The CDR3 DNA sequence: TGTGCCAGCAGCGGGGGGACAGGGATAAGCCGGGAGCTGTTTTTT. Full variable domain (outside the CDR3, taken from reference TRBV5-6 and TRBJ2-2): DAGVTQSPTHLIKTRGQQVTLRCSPKSGHDTVSWYQQALGQGPQFIFQYYEEEERQRGNFPDRFSGHQFPNYSSELNVNALLLGDSALYLCASSGGTGISRELFFGEGSRLTVL.

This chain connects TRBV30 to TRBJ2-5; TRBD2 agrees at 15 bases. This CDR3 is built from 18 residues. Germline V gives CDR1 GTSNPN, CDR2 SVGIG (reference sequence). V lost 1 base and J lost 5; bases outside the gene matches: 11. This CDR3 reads CAWSAQWRTSGRGETQYF. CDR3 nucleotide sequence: TGTGCCTGGAGTGCCCAGTGGAGGACTAGCGGGAGGGGGGAGACCCAGTACTTC.

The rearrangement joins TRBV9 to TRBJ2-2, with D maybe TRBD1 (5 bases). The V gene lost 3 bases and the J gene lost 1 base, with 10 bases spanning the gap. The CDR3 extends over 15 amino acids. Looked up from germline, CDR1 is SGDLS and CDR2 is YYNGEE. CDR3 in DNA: TGTGCCAGCAGCGAGGGGCTGGGGAACACCGGGGAGCTGTTTTTT. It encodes CASSEGLGNTGELFF.

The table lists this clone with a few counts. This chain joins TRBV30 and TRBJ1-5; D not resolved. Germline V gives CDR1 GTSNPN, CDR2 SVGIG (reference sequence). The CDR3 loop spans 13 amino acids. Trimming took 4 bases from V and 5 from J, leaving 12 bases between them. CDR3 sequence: CAWTPSQDQPQHF. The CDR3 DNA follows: TGTGCCTGGACTCCTTCGCAGGATCAGCCCCAGCATTTT.

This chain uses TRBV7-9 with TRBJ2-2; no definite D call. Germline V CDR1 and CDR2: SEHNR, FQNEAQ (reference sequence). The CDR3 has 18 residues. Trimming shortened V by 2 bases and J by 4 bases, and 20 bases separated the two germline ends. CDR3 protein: CASSLNSGVVGSTGELFF. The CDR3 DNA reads TGTGCCAGCAGCTTAAATAGTGGCGTGGTGGGTAGCACCGGGGAGCTGTTTTTT. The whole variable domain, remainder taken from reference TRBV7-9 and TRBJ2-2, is DTGVSQNPRHKITKRGQNVTFRCDPISEHNRLYWYRQTLGQGPEFLTYFQNEAQLEKSRLLSDRFSAERPKGSFSTLEIQRTEQGDSAMYLCASSLNSGVVGSTGELFFGEGSRLTVL.

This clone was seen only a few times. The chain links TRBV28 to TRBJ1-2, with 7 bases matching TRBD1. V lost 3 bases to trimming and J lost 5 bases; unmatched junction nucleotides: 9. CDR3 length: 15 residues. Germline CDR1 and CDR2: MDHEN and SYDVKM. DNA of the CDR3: TGTGCCAGCAGTTTCCCGACAGGGTGGCGGTATGGCTACACCTTC. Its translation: CASSFPTGWRYGYTF.

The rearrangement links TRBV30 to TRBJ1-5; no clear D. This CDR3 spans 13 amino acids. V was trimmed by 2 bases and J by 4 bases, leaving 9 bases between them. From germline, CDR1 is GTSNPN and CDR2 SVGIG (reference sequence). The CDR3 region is CAWSKGFNQPQHF. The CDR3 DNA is TGTGCCTGGAGTAAAGGGTTTAATCAGCCCCAGCATTTT.

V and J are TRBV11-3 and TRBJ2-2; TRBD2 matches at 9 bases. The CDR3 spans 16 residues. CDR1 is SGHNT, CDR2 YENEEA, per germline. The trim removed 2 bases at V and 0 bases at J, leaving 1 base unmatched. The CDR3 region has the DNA TGTGCCAGCAGCTTAATAGCGGGAGCGAACACCGGGGAGCTGTTTTTT. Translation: CASSLIAGANTGELFF.

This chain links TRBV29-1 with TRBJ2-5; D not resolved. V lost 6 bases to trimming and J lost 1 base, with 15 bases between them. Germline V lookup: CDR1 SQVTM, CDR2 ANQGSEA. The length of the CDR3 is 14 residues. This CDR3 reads CSVLFSGSQETQYF. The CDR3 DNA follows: TGCAGCGTCCTTTTTTCTGGTTCCCAAGAGACCCAGTACTTC.

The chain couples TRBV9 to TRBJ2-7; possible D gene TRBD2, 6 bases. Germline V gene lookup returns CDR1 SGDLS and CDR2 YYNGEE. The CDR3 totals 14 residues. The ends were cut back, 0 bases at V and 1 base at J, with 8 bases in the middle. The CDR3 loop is CASSVGLASYEQYF. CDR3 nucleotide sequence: TGTGCCAGCAGCGTAGGGCTAGCGTCCTACGAGCAGTACTTC.

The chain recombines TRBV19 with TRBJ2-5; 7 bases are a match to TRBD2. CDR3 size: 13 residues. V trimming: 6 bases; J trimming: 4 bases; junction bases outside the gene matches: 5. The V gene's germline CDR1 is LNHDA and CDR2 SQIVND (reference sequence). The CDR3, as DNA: TGTGCCAGTAGGTCTAGCGGACTAGAGACCCAGTACTTC. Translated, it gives CASRSSGLETQYF.

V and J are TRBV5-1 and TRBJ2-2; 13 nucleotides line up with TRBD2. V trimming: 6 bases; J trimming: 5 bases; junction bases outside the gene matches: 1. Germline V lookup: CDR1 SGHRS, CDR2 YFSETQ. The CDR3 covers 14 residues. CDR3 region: CASKTSGGTGELFF. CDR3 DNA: TGCGCCAGCAAGACTAGCGGGGGGACCGGGGAGCTGTTTTTT. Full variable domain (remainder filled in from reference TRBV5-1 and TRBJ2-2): KAGVTQTPRYLIKTRGQQVTLSCSPISGHRSVSWYQQTPGQGLQFLFEYFSETQRNKGNFPGRFSGRQFSNSRSEMNVSTLELGDSALYLCASKTSGGTGELFFGEGSRLTVL.

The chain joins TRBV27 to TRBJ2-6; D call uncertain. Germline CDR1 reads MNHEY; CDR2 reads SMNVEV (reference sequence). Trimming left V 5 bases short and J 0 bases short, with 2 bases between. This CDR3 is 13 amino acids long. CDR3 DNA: TGTGCCAGCAGTGACTCTGGGGCCAACGTCCTGACTTTC. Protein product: CASSDSGANVLTF. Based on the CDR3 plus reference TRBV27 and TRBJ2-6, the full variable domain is EAQVTQNPRYLITVTGKKLTVTCSQNMNHEYMSWYRQDPGLGLRQIYYSMNVEVTDKGDVPEGYKVSRKEKRNFPLILESPSPNQTSLYFCASSDSGANVLTFGAGSRLTVL.

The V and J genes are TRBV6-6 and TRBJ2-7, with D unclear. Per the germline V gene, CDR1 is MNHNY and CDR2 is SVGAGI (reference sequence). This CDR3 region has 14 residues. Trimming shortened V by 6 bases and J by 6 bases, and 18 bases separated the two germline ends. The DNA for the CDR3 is TGTGCCAGCAGCCTACTGTCGGCCGGGTTCGAGCAGTACTTC. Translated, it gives CASSLLSAGFEQYF.

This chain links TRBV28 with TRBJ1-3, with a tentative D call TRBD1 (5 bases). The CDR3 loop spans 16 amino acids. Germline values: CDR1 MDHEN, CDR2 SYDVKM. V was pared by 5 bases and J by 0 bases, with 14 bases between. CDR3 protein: CASSLRGPLSGNTIYF. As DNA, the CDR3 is TGTGCCAGCAGTCTCCGGGGCCCTCTCTCTGGAAACACCATATATTTT.

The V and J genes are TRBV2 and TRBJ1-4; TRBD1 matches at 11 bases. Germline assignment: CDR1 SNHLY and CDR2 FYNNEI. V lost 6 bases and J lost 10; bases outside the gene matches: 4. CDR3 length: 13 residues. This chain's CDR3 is CASRDRGPGKLFF. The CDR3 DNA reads TGTGCCAGCAGGGACAGGGGGCCGGGAAAACTGTTTTTT.